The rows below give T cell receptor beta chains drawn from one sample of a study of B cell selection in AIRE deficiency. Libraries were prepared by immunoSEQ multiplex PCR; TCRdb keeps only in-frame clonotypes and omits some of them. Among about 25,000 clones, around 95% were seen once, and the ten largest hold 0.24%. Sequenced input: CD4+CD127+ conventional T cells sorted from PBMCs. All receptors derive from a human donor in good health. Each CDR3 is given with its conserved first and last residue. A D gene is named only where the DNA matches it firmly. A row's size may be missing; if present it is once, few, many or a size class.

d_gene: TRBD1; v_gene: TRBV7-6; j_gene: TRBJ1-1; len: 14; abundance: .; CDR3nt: TGTGCCAGCAGCTTGGACAGGGGGGACACTGAAGCTTTCTTT; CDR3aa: CASSLDRGDTEAFF
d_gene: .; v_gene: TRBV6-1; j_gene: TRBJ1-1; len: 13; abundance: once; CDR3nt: TGTGCCAGCAGTGCGAGCAGGGTTGCTGAAGCTTTCTTT; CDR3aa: CASSASRVAEAFF
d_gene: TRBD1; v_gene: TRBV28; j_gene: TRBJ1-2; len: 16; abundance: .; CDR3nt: TGTGCCAGCAGTGATGCACCGACAGGGGCAAGGTATGGCTACACCTTC; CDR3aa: CASSDAPTGARYGYTF
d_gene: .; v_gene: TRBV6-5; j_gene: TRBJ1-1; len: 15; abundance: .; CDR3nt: TGTGCCAGCATCCCGGGGGGGGCTACGCCTCGAACAGCTTTCTTT; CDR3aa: CASIPGGATPRTAFF
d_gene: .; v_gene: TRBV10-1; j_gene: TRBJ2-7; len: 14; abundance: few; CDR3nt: TGCGCCAGCAGTGATCGGACGGATACCTACGAGCAGTACTTC; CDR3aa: CASSDRTDTYEQYF
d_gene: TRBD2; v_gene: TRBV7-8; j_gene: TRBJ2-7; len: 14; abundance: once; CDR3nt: TGTGCCAGCAGCTTAGCCGGCGGGAGGGACGAGCAGTACTTC; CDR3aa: CASSLAGGRDEQYF
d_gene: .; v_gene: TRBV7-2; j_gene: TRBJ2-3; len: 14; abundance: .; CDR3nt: TGTGCCAGCAGCTTAGATCAGTCCACAGATACGCAGTATTTT; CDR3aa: CASSLDQSTDTQYF
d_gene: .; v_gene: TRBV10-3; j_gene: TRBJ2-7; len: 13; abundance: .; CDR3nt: TGTGCCATCAGTGACGAACTGGGATACGAGCAGTACTTC; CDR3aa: CAISDELGYEQYF
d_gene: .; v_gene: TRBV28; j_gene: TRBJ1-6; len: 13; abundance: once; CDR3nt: TGTGCCACGGGGAAGAGGGGCAAAGCACCCCTCCACTTT; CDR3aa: CATGKRGKAPLHF
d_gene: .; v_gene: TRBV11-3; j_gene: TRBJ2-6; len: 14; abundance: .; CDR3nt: TGTGCCAGCAGTAAATACTCTGGGGCCAACGTCCTGACTTTC; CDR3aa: CASSKYSGANVLTF
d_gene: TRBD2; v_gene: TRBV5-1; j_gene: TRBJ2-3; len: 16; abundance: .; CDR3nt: TGCGCCAGCAGCTTGGCTAGCGGGAGTGTGGGAGATACGCAGTATTTT; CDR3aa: CASSLASGSVGDTQYF
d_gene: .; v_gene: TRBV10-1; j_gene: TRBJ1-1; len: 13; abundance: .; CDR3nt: TGCGCCAGCAGTGAGTCAGGGACCACTGAAGCTTTCTTT; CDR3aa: CASSESGTTEAFF
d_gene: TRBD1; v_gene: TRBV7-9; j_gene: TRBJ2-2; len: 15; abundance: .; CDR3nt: TGTGCCAGCAGCAACCGGGACAGGGGGGCCGGGGAGCTGTTTTTT; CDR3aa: CASSNRDRGAGELFF
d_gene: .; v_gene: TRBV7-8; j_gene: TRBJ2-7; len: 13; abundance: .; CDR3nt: TGTGCCAGCAGGCGTCGTGGGGGCAACGAGCAGTACTTC; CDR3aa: CASRRRGGNEQYF
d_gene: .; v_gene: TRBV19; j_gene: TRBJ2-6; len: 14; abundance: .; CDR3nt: TGTGCCAGTAGTGCATCTTCTGGGGCCAACGTCCTGACTTTC; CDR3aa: CASSASSGANVLTF
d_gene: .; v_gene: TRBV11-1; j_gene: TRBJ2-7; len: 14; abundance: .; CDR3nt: TGTGCCAGCAGCTCATGGACAACCACCTACGAGCAGTACTTC; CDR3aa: CASSSWTTTYEQYF
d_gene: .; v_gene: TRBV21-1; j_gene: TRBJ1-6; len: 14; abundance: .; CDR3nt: TGTGCCAGCAGCGTCGTGGGGGATAATTCACCCCTCCACTTT; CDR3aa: CASSVVGDNSPLHF
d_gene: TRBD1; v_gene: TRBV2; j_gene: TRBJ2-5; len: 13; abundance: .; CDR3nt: TGTGCCAGCAGTGAAGTCAGGGGGGAGACCCAGTACTTC; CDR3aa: CASSEVRGETQYF
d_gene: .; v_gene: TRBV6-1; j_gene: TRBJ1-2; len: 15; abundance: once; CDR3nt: TGTGCCAGCAAGGCTAATCCAGGGAGGGATTATGGCTACACCTTC; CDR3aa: CASKANPGRDYGYTF
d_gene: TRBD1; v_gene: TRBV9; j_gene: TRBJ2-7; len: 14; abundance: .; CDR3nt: TGTGCCAGCAGCGTCGCGACAGGGAAGTACGAGCAGTACTTC; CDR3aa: CASSVATGKYEQYF
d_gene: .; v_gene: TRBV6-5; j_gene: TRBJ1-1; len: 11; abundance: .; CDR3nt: TGTGCCACCTTGAGGGGAGGGGAAGCCTTCTTT; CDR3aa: CATLRGGEAFF
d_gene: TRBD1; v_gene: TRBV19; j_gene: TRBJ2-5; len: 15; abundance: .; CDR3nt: TGTGCCAGTAGTATATACAGGGGCCCCCAAGAGACCCAGTACTTC; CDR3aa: CASSIYRGPQETQYF
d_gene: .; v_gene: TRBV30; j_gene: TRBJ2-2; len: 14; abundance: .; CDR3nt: TGTGCCTGGAAACGCCTAGCGCAGACCGGGGAGCTGTTTTTT; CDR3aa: CAWKRLAQTGELFF
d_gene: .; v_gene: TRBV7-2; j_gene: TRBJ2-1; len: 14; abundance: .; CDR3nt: TGTGCCAGCAGCCTCCCGGGGTCCCACAATGAGCAGTTCTTC; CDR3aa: CASSLPGSHNEQFF
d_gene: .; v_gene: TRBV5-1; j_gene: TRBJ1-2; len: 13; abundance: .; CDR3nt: TGCGCCAGCGCCCGAGCGGATAACTATGGCTACACCTTC; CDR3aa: CASARADNYGYTF
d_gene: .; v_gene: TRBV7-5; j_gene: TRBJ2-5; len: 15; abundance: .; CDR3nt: TGTGCCAGAAGCTTATTTGGGGGAGGGCCAGAGACCCAGTACTTC; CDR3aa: CARSLFGGGPETQYF
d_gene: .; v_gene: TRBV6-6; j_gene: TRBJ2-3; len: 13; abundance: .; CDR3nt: TGTGCCAGCAGTCGAACCCCCACAGATACGCAGTATTTT; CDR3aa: CASSRTPTDTQYF
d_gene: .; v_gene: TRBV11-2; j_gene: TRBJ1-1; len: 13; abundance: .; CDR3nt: TGTGCCAGCAGCTTAATTCGACAGTTAGGAGCTTTCTTT; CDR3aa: CASSLIRQLGAFF
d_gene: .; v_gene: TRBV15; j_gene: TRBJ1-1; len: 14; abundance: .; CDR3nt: TGTGCCACCAGCAGAGATTCTGCGGGAACTGAAGCTTTCTTT; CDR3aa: CATSRDSAGTEAFF
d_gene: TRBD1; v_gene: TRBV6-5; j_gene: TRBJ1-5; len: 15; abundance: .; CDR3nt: TGTGCCAGCAGTTCGCAGGGGGCCATCAATCAGCCCCAGCATTTT; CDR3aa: CASSSQGAINQPQHF
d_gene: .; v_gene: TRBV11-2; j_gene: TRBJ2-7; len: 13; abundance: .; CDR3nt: TGTGCCAGCAGCCCTGCGACGGTCTACGAGCAGTACTTC; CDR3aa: CASSPATVYEQYF
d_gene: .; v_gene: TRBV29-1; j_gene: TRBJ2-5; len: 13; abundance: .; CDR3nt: TGCAGCGTTGTATTATCAGGCGTGGAGACCCAGTACTTC; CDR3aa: CSVVLSGVETQYF